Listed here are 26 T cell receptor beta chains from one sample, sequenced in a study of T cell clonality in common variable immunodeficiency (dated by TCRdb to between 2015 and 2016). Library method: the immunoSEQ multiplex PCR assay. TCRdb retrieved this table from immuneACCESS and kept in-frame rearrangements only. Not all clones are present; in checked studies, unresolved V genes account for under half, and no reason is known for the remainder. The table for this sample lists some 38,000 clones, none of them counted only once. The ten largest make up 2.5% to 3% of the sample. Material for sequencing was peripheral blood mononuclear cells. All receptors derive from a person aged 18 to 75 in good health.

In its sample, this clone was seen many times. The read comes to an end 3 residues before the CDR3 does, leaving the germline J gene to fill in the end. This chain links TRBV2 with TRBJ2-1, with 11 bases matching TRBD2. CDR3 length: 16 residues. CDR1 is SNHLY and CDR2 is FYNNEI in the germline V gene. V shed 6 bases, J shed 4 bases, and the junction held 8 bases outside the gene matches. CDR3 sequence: CASRDPTSGVYNEQFF. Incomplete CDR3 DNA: TGTGCCAGCAGGGACCCGACTAGCGGGGTTTACAATGAG.

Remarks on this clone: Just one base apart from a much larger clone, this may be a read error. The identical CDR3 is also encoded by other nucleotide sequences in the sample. The CDR3 loop is CAWSVRGLGNTIYF. CDR3 DNA, as far as it was read: TGTGCCTGGAGTGTCAGGGGCCTAGGAAACACG. This chain joins TRBV30 and TRBJ1-3; TRBD1 might be the D (6 bases). The read gets to within 3 residues of the CDR3 end, and the germline J gene fills in the rest. The length of the CDR3 is 14 residues. Germline-derived CDR1 and CDR2 are GTSNPN and SVGIG (reference sequence).

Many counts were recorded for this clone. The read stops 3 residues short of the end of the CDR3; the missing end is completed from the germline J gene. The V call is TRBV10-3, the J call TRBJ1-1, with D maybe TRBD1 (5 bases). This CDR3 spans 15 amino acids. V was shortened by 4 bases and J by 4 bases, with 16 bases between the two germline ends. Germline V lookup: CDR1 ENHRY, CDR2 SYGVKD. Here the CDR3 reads CAISGFGGKSTEAFF. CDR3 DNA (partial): TGTGCCATCAGTGGCTTCGGGGGTAAGAGCACTGAA.

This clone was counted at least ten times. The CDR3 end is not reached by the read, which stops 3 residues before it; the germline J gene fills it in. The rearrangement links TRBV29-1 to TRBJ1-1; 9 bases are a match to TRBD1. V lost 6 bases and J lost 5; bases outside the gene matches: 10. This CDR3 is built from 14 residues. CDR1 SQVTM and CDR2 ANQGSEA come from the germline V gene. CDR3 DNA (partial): TGCAGCGTGGGGTGGGGACAGGGAAAGACTGAA. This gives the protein CSVGWGQGKTE. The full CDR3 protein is CSVGWGQGKTEAFF.

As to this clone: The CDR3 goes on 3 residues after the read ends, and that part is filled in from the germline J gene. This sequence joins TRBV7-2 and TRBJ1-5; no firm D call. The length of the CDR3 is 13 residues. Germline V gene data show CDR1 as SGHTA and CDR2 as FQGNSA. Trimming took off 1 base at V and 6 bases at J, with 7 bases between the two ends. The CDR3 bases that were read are TGTGCCAGCAGCTTAGATCCAGGTCAGCCC. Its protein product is CASSLDPGQP. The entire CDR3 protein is CASSLDPGQPQHF.

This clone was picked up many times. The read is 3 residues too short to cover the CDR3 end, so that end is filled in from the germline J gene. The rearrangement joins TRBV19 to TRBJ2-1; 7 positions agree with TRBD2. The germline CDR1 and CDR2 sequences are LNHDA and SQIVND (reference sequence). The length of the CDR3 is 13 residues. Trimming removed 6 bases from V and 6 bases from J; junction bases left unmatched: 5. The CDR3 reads CASSAGVGNEQFF. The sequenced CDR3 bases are TGTGCCAGTAGCGCGGGAGTGGGCAATGAG.

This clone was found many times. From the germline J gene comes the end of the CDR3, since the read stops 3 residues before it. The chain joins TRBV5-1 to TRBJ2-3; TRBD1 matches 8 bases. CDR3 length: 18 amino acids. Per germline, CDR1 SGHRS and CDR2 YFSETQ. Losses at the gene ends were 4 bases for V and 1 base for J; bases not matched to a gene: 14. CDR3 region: CASSLTPGTGRGTDTQYF. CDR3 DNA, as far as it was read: TGCGCCAGCAGCCTAACCCCCGGGACAGGAAGGGGCACAGATACG.

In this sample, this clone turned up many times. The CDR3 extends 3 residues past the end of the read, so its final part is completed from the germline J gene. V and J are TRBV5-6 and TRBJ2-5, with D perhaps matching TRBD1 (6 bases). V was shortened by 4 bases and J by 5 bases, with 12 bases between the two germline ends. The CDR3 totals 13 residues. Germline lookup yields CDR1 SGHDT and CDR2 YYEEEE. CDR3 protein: CASSKTGLETQYF. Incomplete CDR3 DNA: TGTGCCAGCAGCAAAACAGGGTTGGAGACC.

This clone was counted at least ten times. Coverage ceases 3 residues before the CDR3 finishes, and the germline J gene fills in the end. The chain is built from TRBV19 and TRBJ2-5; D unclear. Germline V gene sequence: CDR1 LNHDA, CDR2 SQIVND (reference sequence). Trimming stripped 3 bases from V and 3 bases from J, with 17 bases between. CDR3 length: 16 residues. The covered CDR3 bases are TGTGCCAGTAGTATCGTTGGTGGGCAGAGGAAAGAGACC. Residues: CASSIVGGQRKET. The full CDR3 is CASSIVGGQRKETQYF.

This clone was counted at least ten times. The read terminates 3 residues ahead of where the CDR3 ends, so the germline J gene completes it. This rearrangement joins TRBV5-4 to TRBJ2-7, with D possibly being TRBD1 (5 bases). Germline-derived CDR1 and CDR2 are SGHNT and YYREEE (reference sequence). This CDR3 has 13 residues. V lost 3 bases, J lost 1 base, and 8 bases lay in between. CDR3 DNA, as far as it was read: TGTGCCAGCAGCTCGGACAATTCCTACGAG. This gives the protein CASSSDNSYE. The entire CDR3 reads CASSSDNSYEQYF.

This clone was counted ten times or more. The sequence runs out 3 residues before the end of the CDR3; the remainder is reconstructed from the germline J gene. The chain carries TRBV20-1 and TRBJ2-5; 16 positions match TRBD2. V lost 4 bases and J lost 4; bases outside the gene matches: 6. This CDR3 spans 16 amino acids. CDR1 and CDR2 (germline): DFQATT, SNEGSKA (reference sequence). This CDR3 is CSATGTSGRARETQYF. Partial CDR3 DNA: TGCAGTGCTACCGGGACTAGCGGGAGGGCCAGAGAGACC.

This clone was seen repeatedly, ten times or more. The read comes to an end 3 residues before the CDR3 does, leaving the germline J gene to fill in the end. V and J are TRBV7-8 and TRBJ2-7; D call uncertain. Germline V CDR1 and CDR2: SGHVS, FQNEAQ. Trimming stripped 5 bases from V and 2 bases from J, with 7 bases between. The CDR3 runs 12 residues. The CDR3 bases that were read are TGTGCCAGCAGCCCAGGCCCCTACGAG. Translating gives CASSPGPYE. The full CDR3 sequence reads CASSPGPYEQYF.

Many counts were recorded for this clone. This chain's CDR3 is CASSFVAGVSTGELFF. CDR3 DNA (partial): TGTGCCAGCAGTTTTGTAGCGGGAGTGAGCACCGGGGAG. The rearrangement joins TRBV28 to TRBJ2-2; 9 bases align to TRBD2. The read terminates 3 residues before the CDR3 end, so the remaining end is supplied by the germline J gene. CDR1 and CDR2 from the germline V gene are MDHEN and SYDVKM. This CDR3 comprises 16 residues. V was clipped by 3 bases and J by 4 bases; unmatched bases: 6.

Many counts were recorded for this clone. The CDR3 region is CASSLGGSTEAFF. Partial CDR3 DNA: TGCGCCAGCAGCTTGGGCGGGAGCACTGAA. The V call is TRBV5-1, the J call TRBJ1-1; D is ambiguous. The DNA ends 3 residues before the CDR3 does, and the rest of the CDR3 is filled in from the germline J gene. Looked up from germline, CDR1 is SGHRS and CDR2 is YFSETQ. The V end lost 0 bases, the J end lost 4 bases, and 7 bases lay between the germline ends. This CDR3 contains 13 residues.

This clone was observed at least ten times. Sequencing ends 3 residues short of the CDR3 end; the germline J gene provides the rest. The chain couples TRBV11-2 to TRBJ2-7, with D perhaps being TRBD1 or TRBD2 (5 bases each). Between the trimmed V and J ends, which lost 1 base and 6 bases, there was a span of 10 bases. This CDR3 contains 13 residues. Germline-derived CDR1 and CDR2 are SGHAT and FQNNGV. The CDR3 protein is CASSLAAGSEQYF. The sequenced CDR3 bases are TGTGCCAGCAGCTTAGCAGCAGGGAGCGAG.

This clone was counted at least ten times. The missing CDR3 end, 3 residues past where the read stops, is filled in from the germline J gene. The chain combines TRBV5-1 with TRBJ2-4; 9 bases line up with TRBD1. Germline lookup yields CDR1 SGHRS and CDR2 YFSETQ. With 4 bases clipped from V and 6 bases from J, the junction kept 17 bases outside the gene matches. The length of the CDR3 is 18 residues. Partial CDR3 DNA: TGCGCCAGCAGCGCCAGTCCCGGGACAGGGTTCGGTGGAAACATT. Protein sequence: CASSASPGTGFGGNI. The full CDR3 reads CASSASPGTGFGGNIQYF.

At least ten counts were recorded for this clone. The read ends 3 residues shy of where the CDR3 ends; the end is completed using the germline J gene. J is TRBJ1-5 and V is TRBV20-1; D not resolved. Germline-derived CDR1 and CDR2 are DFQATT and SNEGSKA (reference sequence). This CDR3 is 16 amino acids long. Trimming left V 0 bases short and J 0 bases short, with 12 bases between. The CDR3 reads CSARDESRYSNQPQHF. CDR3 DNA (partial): TGCAGTGCTAGAGATGAATCCAGATATAGCAATCAGCCC.

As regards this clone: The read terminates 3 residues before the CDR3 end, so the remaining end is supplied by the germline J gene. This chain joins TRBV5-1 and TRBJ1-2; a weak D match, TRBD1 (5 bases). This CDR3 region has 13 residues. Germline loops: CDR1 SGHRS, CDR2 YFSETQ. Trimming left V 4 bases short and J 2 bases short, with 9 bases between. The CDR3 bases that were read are TGCGCCAGCAGCCTCGGGGGAAACTATGGC. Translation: CASSLGGNYG. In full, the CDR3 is CASSLGGNYGYTF.

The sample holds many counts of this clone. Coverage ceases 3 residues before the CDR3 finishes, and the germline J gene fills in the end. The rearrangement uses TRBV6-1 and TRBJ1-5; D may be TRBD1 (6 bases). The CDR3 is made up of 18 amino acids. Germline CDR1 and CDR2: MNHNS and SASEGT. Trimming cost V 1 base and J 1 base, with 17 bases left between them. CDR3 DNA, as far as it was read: TGTGCCAGCAGTGAAGGAGGGGCGAGGGGGATAAGCAATCAGCCC. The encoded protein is CASSEGGARGISNQP. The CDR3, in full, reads CASSEGGARGISNQPQHF.

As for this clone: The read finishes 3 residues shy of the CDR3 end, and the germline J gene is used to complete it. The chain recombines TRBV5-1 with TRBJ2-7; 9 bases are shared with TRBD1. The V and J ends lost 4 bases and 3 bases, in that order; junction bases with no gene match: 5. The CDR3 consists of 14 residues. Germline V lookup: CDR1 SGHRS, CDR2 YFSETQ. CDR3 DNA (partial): TGCGCCAGCAGCGGGGGACAGGGCCTCTACGAG. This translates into CASSGGQGLYE. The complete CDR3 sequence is CASSGGQGLYEQYF.

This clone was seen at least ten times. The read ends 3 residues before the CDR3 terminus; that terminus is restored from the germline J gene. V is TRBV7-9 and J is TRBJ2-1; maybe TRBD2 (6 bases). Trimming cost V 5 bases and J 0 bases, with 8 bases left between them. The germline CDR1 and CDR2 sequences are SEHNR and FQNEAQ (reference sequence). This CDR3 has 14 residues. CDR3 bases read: TGTGCCAGCAGCCGTAGCGGCTCCTACAATGAG. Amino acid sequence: CASSRSGSYNE. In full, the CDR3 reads CASSRSGSYNEQFF.

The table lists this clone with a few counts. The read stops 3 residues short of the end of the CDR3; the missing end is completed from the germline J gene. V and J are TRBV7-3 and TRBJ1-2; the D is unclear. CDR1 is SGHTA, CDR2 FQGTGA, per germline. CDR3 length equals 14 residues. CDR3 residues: CASSLKSEGNDYTF. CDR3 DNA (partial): TGTGCCAGCAGCTTAAAATCCGAGGGCAATGAC.

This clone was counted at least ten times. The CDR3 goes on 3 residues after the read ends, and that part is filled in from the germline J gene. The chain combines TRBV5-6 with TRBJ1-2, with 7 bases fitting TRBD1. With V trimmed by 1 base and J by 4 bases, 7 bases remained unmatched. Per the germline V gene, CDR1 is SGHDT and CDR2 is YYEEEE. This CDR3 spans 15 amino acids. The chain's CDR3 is CASSLIGGDAYGYTF. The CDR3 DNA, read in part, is TGTGCCAGCAGCTTGATAGGGGGCGACGCCTATGGC. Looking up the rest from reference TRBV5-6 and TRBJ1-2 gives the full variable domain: DAGVTQSPTHLIKTRGQQVTLRCSPKSGHDTVSWYQQALGQGPQFIFQYYEEEERQRGNFPDRFSGHQFPNYSSELNVNALLLGDSALYLCASSLIGGDAYGYTFGSGTRLTVV.

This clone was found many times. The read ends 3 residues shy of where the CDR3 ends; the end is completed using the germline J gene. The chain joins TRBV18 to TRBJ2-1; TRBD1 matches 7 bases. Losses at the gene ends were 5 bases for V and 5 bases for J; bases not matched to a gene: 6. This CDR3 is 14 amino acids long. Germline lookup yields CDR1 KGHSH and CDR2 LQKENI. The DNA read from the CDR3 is TGTGCCAGCTCAACGGGACAGAGTAACAATGAG. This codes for CASSTGQSNNE. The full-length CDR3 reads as CASSTGQSNNEQFF.

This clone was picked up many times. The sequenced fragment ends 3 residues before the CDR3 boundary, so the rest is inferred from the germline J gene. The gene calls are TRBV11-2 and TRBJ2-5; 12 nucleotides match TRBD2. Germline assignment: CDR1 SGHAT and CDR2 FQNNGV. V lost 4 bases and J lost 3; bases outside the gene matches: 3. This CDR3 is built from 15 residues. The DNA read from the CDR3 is TGTGCCAGCAGCTCCCGACTAGCGGGAGAAGAGACC. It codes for CASSSRLAGEET. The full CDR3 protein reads CASSSRLAGEETQYF.

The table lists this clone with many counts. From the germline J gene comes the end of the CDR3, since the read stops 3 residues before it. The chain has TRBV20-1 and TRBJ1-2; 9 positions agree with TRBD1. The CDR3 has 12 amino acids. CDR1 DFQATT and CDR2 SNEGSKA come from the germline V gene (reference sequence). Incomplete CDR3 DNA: TGCAGCCTTCCAACAGGGGGCAATGGC. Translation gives CSLPTGGNG. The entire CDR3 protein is CSLPTGGNGYTF.